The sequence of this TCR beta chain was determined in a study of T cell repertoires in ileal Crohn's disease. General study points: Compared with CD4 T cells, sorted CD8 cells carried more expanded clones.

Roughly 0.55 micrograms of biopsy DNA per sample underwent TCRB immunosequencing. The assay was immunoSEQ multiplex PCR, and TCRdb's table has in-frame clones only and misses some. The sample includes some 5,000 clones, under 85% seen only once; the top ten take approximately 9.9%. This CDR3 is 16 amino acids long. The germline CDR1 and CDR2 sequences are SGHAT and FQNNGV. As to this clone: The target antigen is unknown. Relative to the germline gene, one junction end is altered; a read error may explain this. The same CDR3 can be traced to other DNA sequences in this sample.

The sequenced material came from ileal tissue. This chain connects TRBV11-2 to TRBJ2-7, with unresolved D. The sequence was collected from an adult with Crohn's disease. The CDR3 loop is CASSLDRRLSSYEQYF. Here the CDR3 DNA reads TGCGCCAGCAGCTTAGATCGCAGACTCTCTTCCTACGAGCAGTACTTC.